This TCR beta chain stems from a study of blood T cell repertoires in COVID-19 (TCRdb year 2020). Looking at the study overall: The collaborator samples originated in the United States, Italy and Spain and spanned the acute and convalescent phases of COVID-19. HLA class I and class II types, where available, came from metadata supplied by the sample provider rather than from assay-based typing. Deeply sampled blood TCRbeta repertoires from subjects exposed to, actively infected with, or recovered from COVID-19 were included in the dataset. Samples were obtained from the ongoing ImmuneRACE study (first 160 participants) and from 1,200 or so subjects provided by 6 global collaborators. Nearly every sample came with metadata listing a de-identified subject ID, COVID-19 status, age in years and sex. The repertoires were made available in a free public database intended to serve as a resource for research on the immune response to SARS-CoV-2. The material from the prospective study consisted of cDNA or gDNA derived from T cells, B-cell-depleted T cells, or PBMCs.

TCRbeta CDR3 regions were amplified from genomic DNA by means of the immunoSEQ Assay, a bias-controlled multiplex PCR. As for the original processing: Within the assay, amplification of reference gene primers was used to estimate how many nucleated cells each sample contained. To quantify the absolute abundance of each unique TCRbeta CDR3 rearrangement, sequence reads were collapsed and filtered. For each sample, productive Simpson clonality was calculated by taking the square root of Simpson's diversity index across productive rearrangements. Sourced from immuneACCESS, this table was stored by TCRdb with only in-frame sequences that have V and J called. A share of the clones is absent; for the studies checked, an unresolved V gene accounts for under half, and the remainder has no known explanation. The V and J calls and clone size come from that table; D and trimming were worked out from the DNA. This sample comprises almost 250,000 clones, more than 85% of them detected only once. Clones ranked in the top ten supply about 4% of the sample.

The full study reports these points: How much clinical and demographic metadata was included differed by source and by participant, and the metadata was provided uncurated.

V is pared back by 6 bases and J by 0 bases, with 9 bases lying between the germline termini. Per the germline V gene, SGDLS is the CDR1 and YYNGEE is the CDR2. The CDR3 numbers 14 residues from cysteine through phenylalanine. The sequence is cut down to CDR3 DNA, 42 bases in frame from base 1. About this clone itself: Its antigen is unknown. Within one base of it there is no much larger clone, and no base qualities were kept.

Participants in the prospective study were aged about 18 to 89 years, lived in more than 20 United States geographic areas, and enrolled through a virtual design. In the prospective study, cohorts were assigned on the basis of participant-reported clinical history obtained from a screening survey and a study questionnaire. ImmuneRACE Cohort 3 recovered participants were defined by two consecutive negative NP/OP PCR tests, healthcare professional clearance, or symptom resolution. Mobile phlebotomists in the prospective study collected whole blood, serum and a nasopharyngeal or oropharyngeal swab from every participant. Additional blood draws and questionnaires over an approximately 2-month period could optionally be provided by prospective study participants. Prospective study blood samples were shipped either frozen or at room temperature before DNA extraction.

The rearranged segments are TRBV9 and TRBJ2-2; TRBD1 could be the D gene, as 6 bases match. Material: PBMCs or T cells enriched from blood (not recorded which). The sequence was collected from a woman in her thirties who had recovered from COVID-19. DNA sequence: TGTGCCAGCACCAGGGGATCGAACACCGGGGAGCTGTTTTTT. Translation gives CASTRGSNTGELFF.